This TCR beta chain is from a study of T-cell memory formation after mild COVID-19. Study results and limitations: A second wave expanding day 15 to 37 was CD4+-biased; contracting clones were balanced.

A single record per CDR3 protein comes from TCRdb applying MiXCR to the 5' RACE reads. The sample consists of about 270,000 distinct CDR3 sequences, 16% of them appearing once. The trim removed 5 bases at V and 1 base at J, leaving 3 bases unmatched. This CDR3 has 15 amino acids. This clonotype turned up a few times. Its antigen is undetermined. The chain is built from TRBV12-3 or TRBV12-4 and TRBJ2-7; 12 bases agree with TRBD1. The material sequenced was PBMCs or a T cell subset sorted from them (not recorded which). The receptor comes from a man in his late teens or twenties who had mild COVID-19 (a few samples of this study predate the infection). Cell type and time point are not known. The DNA of the CDR3 is TGTGCCAGCAGTGGGGGACAGGGGGCATCCTACGAGCAGTACTTC. Its translation is CASSGGQGASYEQYF.